The 5 T cell receptor beta chains presented below share a single source sample, sequenced in a study of vaccination effects on CD4 cells after COVID-19. Libraries were prepared by immunoSEQ multiplex PCR; TCRdb keeps only in-frame clonotypes and omits some of them. Of some 12,000 clones in the sample, around 68% were seen once. Antigens for these TCRs are unknown. Viral peptide pools were used in the ViraFEST assay to expand antigen-specific CD4+ T cells, and sequencing came afterward. It was after 10 days of culture that CD4+ T cells were isolated. BNT162b2 vaccine or mRNA-1273 vaccine was given to participants in two doses. The starting material was CD4+ T cells from PBMCs cultured with SARS-CoV-2 spike peptides, obtained after COVID-19 vaccination. Source of these receptors: a human donor who received a COVID-19 vaccine.

Here the CDR3 reads CASRRQAYEQYF. CDR3 nucleotide sequence: TGTGCCAGCAGGAGACAGGCCTACGAGCAGTACTTC. This rearrangement joins TRBV12-3 or TRBV12-4 to TRBJ2-7; perhaps TRBD1 as D (6 bases). CDR3 length: 12 amino acids. The V end lost 6 bases, the J end lost 2 bases, and 8 bases lay between the germline ends.

The V call is TRBV7-2, the J call TRBJ1-6; the D is unclear. This CDR3 is 14 amino acids long. Trimming pared 7 bases from V and 0 bases from J, leaving 7 bases between. Germline CDR1 and CDR2: SGHTA and FQGNSA. This CDR3 is CASKQTSYNSPLHF. CDR3 in DNA: TGTGCCAGCAAACAGACCTCCTATAATTCACCCCTCCACTTT.

The chain has TRBV14 and TRBJ1-3; TRBD1 is a possible D gene (6 bases). The CDR3 contains 14 residues. Trimming left V 3 bases short and J 5 bases short, with 11 bases between. Germline V lookup: CDR1 SGHDN, CDR2 FVKESK. DNA for the CDR3: TGTGCCAGCAGCCAGGGACATAGAAGAAACACCATATATTTT. Translated: CASSQGHRRNTIYF.

This chain uses TRBV2 with TRBJ1-2; D is unresolved. This CDR3 is built from 13 residues. Germline V gene data show CDR1 as SNHLY and CDR2 as FYNNEI. Trimming stripped 6 bases from V and 3 bases from J, with 11 bases between. The CDR3 region is CASSSGRHYGYTF. Written as DNA, the CDR3 is TGTGCCAGCAGCTCCGGACGGCACTATGGCTACACCTTC.

As to this clone: A read error may explain this, as a much larger clone is one base away. Other DNA sequences of this sample code for an identical CDR3. The chain couples TRBV3-1 (or the pseudogene TRBV3-2) to TRBJ2-7; 14 bases are shared with TRBD2. The CDR3 sequence is 19 residues long. Germline CDR1 reads LGHDT; CDR2 reads YNNKEL (reference sequence). After removal of 4 bases from V and 0 bases from J, the junction contained 11 bases not matched to a gene. CDR3 amino acids: CASSRKAPGLAGASYEQYF. Written as DNA, the CDR3 is TGTGCCAGCAGCCGAAAAGCTCCGGGACTAGCGGGAGCCTCCTACGAGCAGTACTTC.